This is a list of T cell receptor beta chains from one sample in a study of response to subunit inactivated influenza vaccine. TCRdb analysed the RT-PCR reads with MiXCR anew, one entry per CDR3 protein. There are about 500,000 distinct CDR3 sequences in the sample; roughly 13% occur only once, and over 10% lies in the top ten. The source material was PBMCs from blood, sampled about 6 weeks after vaccination. All receptors derive from a man over 45 who received an inactivated influenza vaccine. The CDR3 runs from the conserved cysteine through the conserved F or W. D genes are given only for firm matches. A row's size may be missing; if present it is once, few, many or a size class.

TRBJ2-5 | - | TRBV12-3/TRBV12-4 | many | TGTGCCAGCAGTCTAGGGGCGTTCCAAGAGACCCAGTACTTC | CASSLGAFQETQYF
TRBJ2-5 | TRBD1 | TRBV6-1 | few | TGTGCCAGCAGTGACGACAGGGGTCCTCCGGAGACCCAGTACTTC | CASSDDRGPPETQYF
TRBJ2-7 | - | TRBV19 | - | TGTGCCAGTAGTAACGCAGCGGGACACCCCTACGAGCAGTACTTC | CASSNAAGHPYEQYF
TRBJ2-3 | TRBD2 | TRBV7-8 | - | TGTGCCAGCAGCGGGCGGGAGTTAGCGGGAGTAGCAGATACGCAGTATTTT | CASSGRELAGVADTQYF
TRBJ2-3 | - | TRBV12-3/TRBV12-4 | many | TGTGCCAGCAGTTTGGACCAAGCTACGCAGTATTTT | CASSLDQATQYF
TRBJ2-1 | - | TRBV29-1 | many | TGCAGCGTTGGGGCTAGCAACTACAATGAGCAGTTCTTC | CSVGASNYNEQFF
TRBJ2-3 | - | TRBV6-5 | - | TGTGCCAGCAGTTACCATGCAGGGTCCACAGATACGCAGTATTTT | CASSYHAGSTDTQYF
TRBJ2-2 | TRBD2 | TRBV7-8 | few | TGTGCCAGCACCCGACGGCTAGCGGGAGGCACCGGGGAGCTGTTTTTT | CASTRRLAGGTGELFF
TRBJ1-2 | - | TRBV5-1 | many | TGCGCCAGCAGCCTTGCTCGCGGTCCGAGTTCTGGCTACACCTTC | CASSLARGPSSGYTF
TRBJ1-4 | - | TRBV7-2 | - | TGTGCCAGCAGCTTAGGAGGGAATGGAAAACTGTTTTTT | CASSLGGNGKLFF
TRBJ2-7 | TRBD1 | TRBV12-3/TRBV12-4 | few | TGTGCCAGCAGTTCACCCGCCAACAGGGGGCGCGTTATCTTC | CASSSPANRGRVIF
TRBJ2-4 | TRBD1 | TRBV20-1 | - | TGCAGTGCAGACCGGGACAGGGGAGGAACGTCCTTC | CSADRDRGGTSF
TRBJ2-2 | TRBD1 | TRBV6-1 | - | TGTGCCAGCAGTCCGACAGGGGCCGACACCGGGGAGCTGTTTTTT | CASSPTGADTGELFF
TRBJ2-7 | - | TRBV25-1 | few | TGTGCCAGCAGGGACCTTTCGGCCTACGAGCAGTACTTC | CASRDLSAYEQYF
TRBJ2-5 | - | TRBV29-1 | many | TGCAGCGTTGAAGCTGTCGGGGACCTCCAAGAGACCCAGTACTTC | CSVEAVGDLQETQYF
TRBJ2-1 | TRBD2 | TRBV4-3 | many | TGCGCCAGCAGCCAAATGATCCAAGCGGGAGCCTACAATGAGCAGTTCTTC | CASSQMIQAGAYNEQFF
TRBJ2-7 | - | TRBV7-2 | few | TGTGCCAGCAGCGGCCTTAAAGGGGTCCACGAGCAGTACTTC | CASSGLKGVHEQYF
TRBJ1-5 | - | TRBV7-8 | - | TGTGCCAGCAGCTTAGGAGGTTCGGCTTTCAATCAGCCCCAGCATTTT | CASSLGGSAFNQPQHF
TRBJ2-3 | TRBD2 | TRBV24-1 | few | TGTGCCACCAGTGATCGGACTAGCGGGAGCTCAGATACGCAGTATTTT | CATSDRTSGSSDTQYF
TRBJ2-7 | TRBD1 | TRBV6-1 | many | TGTGCCAGCAGTCTTGCCCGGGGACAGGGCGGATACGAGCAGTACTTC | CASSLARGQGGYEQYF
TRBJ2-2 | - | TRBV15 | few | TGTGCCACCAGCAGAGATCAACGCGGGGAGCTGTTTTTT | CATSRDQRGELFF
TRBJ2-2 | - | TRBV24-1 | - | TGTGCCACCCTTGAAGGCACTTCGAACACCGGGGAGCTGTTTTTT | CATLEGTSNTGELFF
TRBJ2-1 | TRBD2 | TRBV4-3 | few | TGCGCCAGCAGCCAAGTCTGGAGCGGGGGGCCGTACAATGAGCAGTTCTTC | CASSQVWSGGPYNEQFF
TRBJ2-7 | TRBD2 | TRBV27 | many | TGTGCCAGCAGTCCCATAGCGGGAGCCGGCTCCTACGAGCAGTACTTC | CASSPIAGAGSYEQYF
TRBJ2-7 | TRBD2 | TRBV5-1 | few | TGCGCCAGCAGCTTGGTCTTAGCGGGAATGAGTTACGAGCAGTACTTC | CASSLVLAGMSYEQYF
TRBJ1-4 | - | TRBV6-1 | - | TGTGCCAGCAGTGAAGCGGGGCTTAATGAAAAACTGTTTTTT | CASSEAGLNEKLFF
TRBJ2-3 | TRBD1 | TRBV20-1 | - | TGCAGTGCTAGAGAGTGGGGCGGGACAGGGAGGGCAGATACGCAGTATTTT | CSAREWGGTGRADTQYF
TRBJ2-4 | - | TRBV20-1 | many | TGCAGTGCTAGAGATTCTCCAGGAACCAAAAACATTCAGTACTTC | CSARDSPGTKNIQYF
TRBJ2-7 | TRBD1 | TRBV6-5 | many | TGTGCCAGCAGTTACGGACAGGGGGAGTACGAGCAGTACTTC | CASSYGQGEYEQYF
TRBJ2-5 | - | TRBV6-2/TRBV6-3 | - | TGTGCCAGCAGCCCTATTGGGGAGACCCAGTACTTC | CASSPIGETQYF
TRBJ2-5 | - | TRBV18 | - | TGTGCCAGCTCACCTCCGGCGCTACAAGGCGAGACCCAGTACTTC | CASSPPALQGETQYF
TRBJ2-2 | TRBD1 | TRBV12-3/TRBV12-4 | - | TGTGCCAGCACCCACAGGGGGACAGGGCTGGACACCGGGGAGCTGTTTTTT | CASTHRGTGLDTGELFF
TRBJ2-2 | TRBD1 | TRBV5-1 | few | TGCGCCAGCAGCTCCGGGACAGGGTTGAACACCGGGGAGCTGTTTTTT | CASSSGTGLNTGELFF
TRBJ2-7 | - | TRBV6-5 | few | TGTGCCAGCAGTTACCAGATACCCGGGGCAGGGGGGTCGACCTACGAGCAGTACTTC | CASSYQIPGAGGSTYEQYF
TRBJ2-1 | - | TRBV6-5 | - | TGTGCCAGCAGTTACTCCACCCATGAGCAGTTCTTC | CASSYSTHEQFF
TRBJ2-5 | TRBD1 | TRBV28 | few | TGTGCCAGCAGTTTCGCAGGGGGCAAAGAGACCCAGTACTTC | CASSFAGGKETQYF
TRBJ2-2 | - | TRBV10-3 | - | TGTGCCATGTGGACGGGGGTTGGCACCGGGGAGCTGTTTTTT | CAMWTGVGTGELFF
TRBJ2-7 | - | TRBV12-3/TRBV12-4 | - | TGTGCCAGCACCTCCCTGGGGGGGCAAACTTCCTACGAGCAGTACTTC | CASTSLGGQTSYEQYF
TRBJ1-2 | - | TRBV5-4 | - | TGTGCCAGCAGCTTGGGGTTGGGGAGTCTTAACTATGGCTACACCTTC | CASSLGLGSLNYGYTF
TRBJ2-7 | - | TRBV7-8 | - | TGTGCCAGCAGCCCAGCTCAAGGCAGGGGCTACGAGCAGTACTTC | CASSPAQGRGYEQYF
TRBJ1-3 | - | TRBV18 | - | TGTGCCAGCTCACCAGACACAGGGGGAAACACCATATATTTT | CASSPDTGGNTIYF
TRBJ2-1 | - | TRBV27 | - | TGTGCCAGCAGTAGGGGTATACTCTACAATGAGCAGTTCTTC | CASSRGILYNEQFF
TRBJ2-5 | - | TRBV7-2 | - | TGTGCCAGCAGCGGCCGCAACCAAGAGACCCAGTACTTC | CASSGRNQETQYF
TRBJ2-4 | - | TRBV12-3/TRBV12-4 | many | TGTGCCAGCAGTCCTCTAGCCAAAAACATTCAGTACTTC | CASSPLAKNIQYF
TRBJ2-3 | TRBD1 | TRBV25-1 | - | TGTGCCAGCAGTGGATACGGGACAGGGGGTCCAGATACGCAGTATTTT | CASSGYGTGGPDTQYF